These 19 T cell receptor beta chains were all obtained from the same sample, sequenced in a study of blood T cell repertoires in COVID-19. Here immunoSEQ multiplex PCR was the method, and the copy in TCRdb shows in-frame clones only, minus some. The table lists about 190,000 clones, 88% of them singletons. Sequencing used peripheral blood. The receptors stem from a human donor in a cohort sampled during active COVID-19.

CDR3 nucleotide sequence: TGTGCCAGCAGTTTATCTCAGGGGTTAAATGGCTACACCTTC. Translated: CASSLSQGLNGYTF. The J gene is TRBJ1-2, the V gene TRBV27; D possibly corresponds to TRBD1 (6 bases). The germline V gene has CDR1 MNHEY and CDR2 SMNVEV (reference sequence). The ends were cut back, 0 bases at V and 6 bases at J, with 11 bases in the middle. The CDR3 sequence is 14 residues long.

V is TRBV14 and J is TRBJ2-2; D may be TRBD1 (6 bases). CDR1 is SGHDN, CDR2 FVKESK, per germline. V was clipped by 0 bases and J by 6 bases, with 11 bases between them. The CDR3 covers 15 residues. CDR3 coding DNA: TGTGCCAGCAGCCAAGATTGGGCAGGGGCCGGGGAGCTGTTTTTT. Translating gives CASSQDWAGAGELFF.

This clone occurred once. The chain couples TRBV28 to TRBJ2-3; D not resolved. V lost 7 bases, J lost 5 bases, and 10 bases lay in between. This CDR3 is 12 amino acids long. Per the germline V gene, CDR1 is MDHEN and CDR2 is SYDVKM. CDR3 in amino acids: CASTGLLDTQYF. The CDR3 DNA follows: TGTGCCAGCACCGGGTTATTAGATACGCAGTATTTT.

Only a few counts were recorded for this clone. The chain is built from TRBV5-1 and TRBJ2-2; unclear D gene. V gave up 0 bases and J gave up 0 bases, with 6 bases separating them. The CDR3 spans 15 residues. The germline V gene has CDR1 SGHRS and CDR2 YFSETQ. This CDR3 reads CASSLAQTNTGELFF. CDR3 sequence (DNA): TGCGCCAGCAGCTTGGCCCAGACGAACACCGGGGAGCTGTTTTTT.

This clone appeared a single time. V and J are TRBV19 and TRBJ2-5; 8 bases are shared with TRBD2. V shed 1 base, J shed 5 bases, and the junction held 6 bases outside the gene matches. The germline CDR1 and CDR2 sequences are LNHDA and SQIVND (reference sequence). The CDR3 runs to 15 residues. This CDR3 reads CASSIAGGPTETQYF. The CDR3 DNA reads TGTGCCAGTAGTATAGCGGGAGGGCCGACCGAGACCCAGTACTTC.

The chain combines TRBV10-3 with TRBJ1-1, with no clear D. V was clipped by 11 bases and J by 0 bases, with 10 bases between them. The CDR3 length is 12 residues. Germline V gives CDR1 ENHRY, CDR2 SYGVKD. CDR3 region: CASLAMNTEAFF. The CDR3 DNA reads as TGTGCCTCCCTGGCCATGAACACTGAAGCTTTCTTT.

CDR3 in DNA: TGCGCCAGCAGCCCAGGTCCACAGGGTTACGATTCACCCCTCCACTTT. Residues: CASSPGPQGYDSPLHF. This chain uses TRBV5-1 with TRBJ1-6; a possible D gene is TRBD1 (6 bases). This CDR3 spans 16 amino acids. The germline gives CDR1 SGHRS, CDR2 YFSETQ. The V and J ends lost 4 bases and 8 bases respectively, with 19 bases between them.

CDR3 sequence (DNA): TGCGCCAGCACTACCCCACAGGGGGGGCCCTATGGCTACACCTTC. As protein: CASTTPQGGPYGYTF. The gene calls are TRBV10-2 and TRBJ1-2, with 8 bases matching TRBD1. The CDR3 has 15 residues. V dropped 7 bases and J dropped 4; count of bases not matched to a gene: 11. The V gene's germline CDR1 is WSHSY and CDR2 SAAADI.

This rearrangement joins TRBV7-6 to TRBJ2-1, with 11 bases matching TRBD2. V shed 5 bases and J 5 bases; nucleotides not matched to a gene: 5. The germline gives CDR1 SGHVS, CDR2 FNYEAQ. The CDR3 loop spans 15 amino acids. This CDR3 is CASSKTSGSNNEQFF. As DNA, the CDR3 is TGTGCCAGCAGCAAAACTAGCGGGAGTAACAATGAGCAGTTCTTC.

The chain employs TRBV11-2 and TRBJ2-7, with 9 positions matching TRBD2. With 3 bases clipped from V and 5 bases from J, the junction kept 11 bases outside the gene matches. Germline CDR1 and CDR2: SGHAT and FQNNGV. The CDR3 covers 16 residues. The CDR3 bases are TGTGCCAGCAGCTTCTTAGCGGGGGCCCTTTCCCACGAGCAGTACTTC. It is translated as CASSFLAGALSHEQYF. The full variable domain, its missing parts supplied by reference TRBV11-2 and TRBJ2-7, is EAGVAQSPRYKIIEKRQSVAFWCNPISGHATLYWYQQILGQGPKLLIQFQNNGVVDDSQLPKDRFSAERLKGVDSTLKIQPAKLEDSAVYLCASSFLAGALSHEQYFGPGTRLTVT.

The gene calls are TRBV9 and TRBJ2-7; 7 nucleotides line up with TRBD2. The CDR3 loop spans 13 amino acids. The ends lost 2 bases at V and 5 bases at J; junction bases unmatched: 4. Germline V lookup: CDR1 SGDLS, CDR2 YYNGEE. CDR3: CASSVGGRDEQYF. CDR3 coding DNA: TGTGCCAGCAGCGTGGGAGGGAGGGACGAGCAGTACTTC.

J is TRBJ2-2 and V is TRBV5-1, with 10 bases that match TRBD1. This CDR3 comprises 16 residues. J gave up 2 bases and V 4 bases, and 5 bases lay outside the gene matches. Per germline, CDR1 SGHRS and CDR2 YFSETQ. In nucleotides, the CDR3 is TGCGCCAGCAGCGGGAGACAGGGGGCTAACACCGGGGAGCTGTTTTTT. Its translation: CASSGRQGANTGELFF. Variable domain in full (rest from reference TRBV5-1 and TRBJ2-2): KAGVTQTPRYLIKTRGQQVTLSCSPISGHRSVSWYQQTPGQGLQFLFEYFSETQRNKGNFPGRFSGRQFSNSRSEMNVSTLELGDSALYLCASSGRQGANTGELFFGEGSRLTVL.

The V gene is TRBV9, the J gene TRBJ2-2; 13 bases are a match to TRBD2. CDR3 size: 18 residues. CDR1 is SGDLS, CDR2 YYNGEE, per germline. V shed 1 base, J shed 5 bases, and the junction held 8 bases outside the gene matches. The CDR3 nucleotides are TGTGCCAGCAGCGTAAGCCCGGGACTAGCGGGACAAACCGGGGAGCTGTTTTTT. Residues: CASSVSPGLAGQTGELFF.

The V call is TRBV6-5, the J call TRBJ1-1; D not certain. This CDR3 spans 14 amino acids. Germline values: CDR1 MNHEY, CDR2 SVGAGI. The V and J ends lost 6 bases and 0 bases respectively, with 11 bases between them. CDR3 DNA: TGTGCCAGCAGAACCCGACACTTGAACACTGAAGCTTTCTTT. Translated, it gives CASRTRHLNTEAFF.

This clone was observed a single time. The chain links TRBV7-9 to TRBJ2-1, with 13 nucleotides matching TRBD2. After removal of 5 bases from V and 0 bases from J, the junction contained 4 bases not matched to a gene. This CDR3 comprises 17 residues. Germline assignment: CDR1 SEHNR and CDR2 FQNEAQ (reference sequence). CDR3 bases: TGTGCCAGCAGCCGGACTAGCGGGGGCCCCTCCTACAATGAGCAGTTCTTC. This sequence encodes CASSRTSGGPSYNEQFF. Based on the CDR3 plus reference TRBV7-9 and TRBJ2-1, the full variable domain is DTGVSQNPRHKITKRGQNVTFRCDPISEHNRLYWYRQTLGQGPEFLTYFQNEAQLEKSRLLSDRFSAERPKGSFSTLEIQRTEQGDSAMYLCASSRTSGGPSYNEQFFGPGTRLTVL.

The chain combines TRBV5-4 with TRBJ2-3, with D unresolved. The germline V gene has CDR1 SGHNT and CDR2 YYREEE (reference sequence). Deletions cut 4 bases from V and 0 bases from J, with 18 bases between. The CDR3 is 17 amino acids. The CDR3 protein is CASSSMGPAISTDTQYF. For the CDR3, the DNA is TGTGCCAGCAGCAGCATGGGCCCTGCGATTAGCACAGATACGCAGTATTTT.

The rearrangement uses TRBV9 and TRBJ2-5; possibly TRBD2 for D (5 bases). The V gene's germline CDR1 is SGDLS and CDR2 YYNGEE. The CDR3 runs to 15 residues. V shed 0 bases and J shed 2 bases, with 11 bases lying between them. The CDR3 bases are TGTGCCAGCAGCGTAGGCGGGCCCAAACAAGAGACCCAGTACTTC. As protein: CASSVGGPKQETQYF.

The J gene is TRBJ2-1, the V gene TRBV19; TRBD2 agrees at 10 bases. V lost 3 bases, J lost 2 bases, and 13 bases stayed unmatched. CDR3 size: 19 residues. Germline V gives CDR1 LNHDA, CDR2 SQIVND (reference sequence). The DNA for the CDR3 is TGTGCCAGTAGTATTAGGACCACCTACCTAGCGGGAGCCTACAATGAGCAGTTCTTC. Amino acids: CASSIRTTYLAGAYNEQFF. Complete variable domain (other parts from reference TRBV19 and TRBJ2-1): DGGITQSPKYLFRKEGQNVTLSCEQNLNHDAMYWYRQDPGQGLRLIYYSQIVNDFQKGDIAEGYSVSREKKESFPLTVTSAQKNPTAFYLCASSIRTTYLAGAYNEQFFGPGTRLTVL.

The J gene is TRBJ1-5, the V gene TRBV18; 7 bases fit TRBD1. Germline CDR1 reads KGHSH; CDR2 reads LQKENI. V lost 3 bases and J lost 3; bases outside the gene matches: 8. This CDR3 has 16 amino acids. CDR3 protein: CASSPTGPGVNQPQHF. Here the CDR3 DNA reads TGTGCCAGCTCACCGACAGGGCCGGGGGTCAATCAGCCCCAGCATTTT.